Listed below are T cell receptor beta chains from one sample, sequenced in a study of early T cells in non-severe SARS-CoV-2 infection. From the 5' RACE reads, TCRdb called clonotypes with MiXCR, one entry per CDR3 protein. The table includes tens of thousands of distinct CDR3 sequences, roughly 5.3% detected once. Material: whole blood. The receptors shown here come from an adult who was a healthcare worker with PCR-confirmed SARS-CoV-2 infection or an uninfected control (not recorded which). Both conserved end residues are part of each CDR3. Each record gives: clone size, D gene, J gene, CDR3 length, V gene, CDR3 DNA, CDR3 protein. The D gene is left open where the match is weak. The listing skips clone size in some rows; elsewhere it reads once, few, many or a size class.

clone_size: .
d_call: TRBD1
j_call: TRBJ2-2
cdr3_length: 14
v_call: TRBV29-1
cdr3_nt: TGCAGCGCGAGCCCGGGGACAGGGACCGGGGAGCTGTTTTTT
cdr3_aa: CSASPGTGTGELFF

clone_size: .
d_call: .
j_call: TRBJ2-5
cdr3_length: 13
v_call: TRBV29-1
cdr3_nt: TGCAGCGTCCTCCGGGACCCCCTGTCCGCCCAGTACTTC
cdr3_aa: CSVLRDPLSAQYF

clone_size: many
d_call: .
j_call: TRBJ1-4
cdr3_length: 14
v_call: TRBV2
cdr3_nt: TGTGCCAGCAGCCGGATCGCAACTAATGAAAAACTGTTTTTT
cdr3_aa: CASSRIATNEKLFF

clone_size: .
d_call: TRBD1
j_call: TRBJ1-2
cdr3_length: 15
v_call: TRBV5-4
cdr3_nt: TGTGCCAGCAGCACCAGGGACAGGGCTAGGTATGGCTACACCTTC
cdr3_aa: CASSTRDRARYGYTF

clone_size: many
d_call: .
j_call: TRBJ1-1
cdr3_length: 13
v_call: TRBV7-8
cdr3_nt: TGTGCCAGCAGCTTAACAGGGAGAAAAGAAGCTTTCTTT
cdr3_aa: CASSLTGRKEAFF

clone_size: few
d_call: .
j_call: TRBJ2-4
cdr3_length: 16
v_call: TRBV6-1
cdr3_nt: TGTGCCAGCAGCGGAGATCCGGGCGCTCCCCAAAACATTCAGTACTTC
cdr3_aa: CASSGDPGAPQNIQYF

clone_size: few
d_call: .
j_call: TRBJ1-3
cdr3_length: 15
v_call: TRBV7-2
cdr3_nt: TGTGCCAGCAGCCGTACAGCGCTCCACGAGAACACCATATATTTT
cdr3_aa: CASSRTALHENTIYF

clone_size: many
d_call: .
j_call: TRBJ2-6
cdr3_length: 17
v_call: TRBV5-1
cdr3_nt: TGCGCCAGCAGCTTGGAACTACAGAGCTCTGGGGCCAACGTCCTGACTTTC
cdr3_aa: CASSLELQSSGANVLTF

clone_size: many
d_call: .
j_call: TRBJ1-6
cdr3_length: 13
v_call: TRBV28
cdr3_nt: TGTGCCAGCGGCCGGGAAACTCGTTCACCCCTCCACTTT
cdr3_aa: CASGRETRSPLHF

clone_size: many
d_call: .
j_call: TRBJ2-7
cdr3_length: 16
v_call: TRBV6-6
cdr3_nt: TGTGCCAGCAGTTACTCTGGGGTCGGGAATGCCTACGAGCAGTACTTC
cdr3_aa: CASSYSGVGNAYEQYF

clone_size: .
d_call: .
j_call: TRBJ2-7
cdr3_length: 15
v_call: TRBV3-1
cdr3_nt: TGTGCCAGCAGCCCACACGGCAGGCCCTTCCCCGAGCAGTACTTC
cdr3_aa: CASSPHGRPFPEQYF

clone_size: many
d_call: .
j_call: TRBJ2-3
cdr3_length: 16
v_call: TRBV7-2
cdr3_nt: TGTGCCAGCAGCGGTCGGAGGGGCGAGGGGACAGATACGCAGTATTTT
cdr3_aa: CASSGRRGEGTDTQYF

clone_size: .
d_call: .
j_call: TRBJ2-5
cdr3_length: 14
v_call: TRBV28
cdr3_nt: TGTGCCACGGGTACCGGCCTTCCCCAAGAGACCCAGTACTTC
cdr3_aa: CATGTGLPQETQYF

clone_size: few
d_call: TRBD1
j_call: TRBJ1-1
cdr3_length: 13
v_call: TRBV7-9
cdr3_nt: TGTGCCAGCAGCGGGACAGTGAACACTGAAGCTTTCTTT
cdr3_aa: CASSGTVNTEAFF

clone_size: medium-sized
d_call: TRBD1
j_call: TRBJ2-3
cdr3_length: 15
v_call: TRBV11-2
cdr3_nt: TGTGCCAGCAAGCCCGGGACAGGGGGTATAGATACGCAGTATTTT
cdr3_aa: CASKPGTGGIDTQYF

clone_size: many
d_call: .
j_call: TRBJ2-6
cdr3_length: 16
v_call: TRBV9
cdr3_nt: TGTGCCAGCAGCGTAGCTACTTGGGCTGGGGCCAACGTCCTGACTTTC
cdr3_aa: CASSVATWAGANVLTF

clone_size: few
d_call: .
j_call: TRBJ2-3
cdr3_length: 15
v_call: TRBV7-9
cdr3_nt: TGTGCCAGCAGCGGCAAGCGGAGAATCACAGATACGCAGTATTTT
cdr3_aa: CASSGKRRITDTQYF

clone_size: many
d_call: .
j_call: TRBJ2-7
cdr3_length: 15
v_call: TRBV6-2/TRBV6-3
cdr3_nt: TGTGCCAGCACCCACCAGTCTCGGGGGTCCTACGAGCAGTACTTC
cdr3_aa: CASTHQSRGSYEQYF

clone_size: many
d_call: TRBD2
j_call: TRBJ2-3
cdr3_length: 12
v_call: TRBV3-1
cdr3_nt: TGTGCCAGCAGCCAAGGGGAGGGAACGCAGTATTTT
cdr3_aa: CASSQGEGTQYF

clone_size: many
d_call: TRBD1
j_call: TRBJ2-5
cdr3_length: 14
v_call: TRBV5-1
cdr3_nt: TGCGCCAGCAGCTTGGCGGGACAGCAAGAGACCCAGTACTTC
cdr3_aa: CASSLAGQQETQYF

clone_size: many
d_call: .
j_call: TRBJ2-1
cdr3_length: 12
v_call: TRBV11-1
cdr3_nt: TGTGCCAGCAGCTTTAATGAGGATGAGCAGTTCTTC
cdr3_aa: CASSFNEDEQFF

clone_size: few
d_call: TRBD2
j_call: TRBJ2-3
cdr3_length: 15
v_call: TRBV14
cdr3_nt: TGTGCCAGCAGTCAGAGACTAGCGGGGCCAGATACGCAGTATTTT
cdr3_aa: CASSQRLAGPDTQYF

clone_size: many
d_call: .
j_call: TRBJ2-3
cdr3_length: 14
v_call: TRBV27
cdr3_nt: TGTGCCAGCAGTGTCCAATGGTATTCAGATACGCAGTATTTT
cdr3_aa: CASSVQWYSDTQYF

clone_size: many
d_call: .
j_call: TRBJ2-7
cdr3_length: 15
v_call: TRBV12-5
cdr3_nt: TGTGCTAGTGGTTTGGTAGTGAGTAGTATCTACGAGCAGTACTTC
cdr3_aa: CASGLVVSSIYEQYF

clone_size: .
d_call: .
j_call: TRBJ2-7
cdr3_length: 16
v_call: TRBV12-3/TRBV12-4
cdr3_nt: TGTGCCAGCAGTTTATCGTTGGTAGGTGGGGCCTACGAGCAGTACTTC
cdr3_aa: CASSLSLVGGAYEQYF

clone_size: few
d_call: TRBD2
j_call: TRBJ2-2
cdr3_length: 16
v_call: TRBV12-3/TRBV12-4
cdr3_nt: TGTGCCAGCAGTTTTCACAGCGGGACTAACACCGGGGAGCTGTTTTTT
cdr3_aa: CASSFHSGTNTGELFF

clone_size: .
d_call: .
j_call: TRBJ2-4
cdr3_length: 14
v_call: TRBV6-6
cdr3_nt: TGTGCCAGCAGGACACAGGGAGCCAAAAACATTCAGTACTTC
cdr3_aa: CASRTQGAKNIQYF

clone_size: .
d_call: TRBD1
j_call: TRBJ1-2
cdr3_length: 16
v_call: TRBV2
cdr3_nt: TGTGCCAGCAGTGTTCACGGGACAGGTCGAAACTATGGCTACACCTTC
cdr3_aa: CASSVHGTGRNYGYTF

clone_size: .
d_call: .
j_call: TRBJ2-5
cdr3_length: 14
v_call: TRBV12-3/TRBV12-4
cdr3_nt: TGTGCCAGCAGTGGCCGGGTAGGCCAAGAGACCCAGTACTTC
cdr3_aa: CASSGRVGQETQYF

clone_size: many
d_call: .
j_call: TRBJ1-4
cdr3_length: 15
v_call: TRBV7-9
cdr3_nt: TGTGCCAGCAGCTGGAAGAGGTCCCCAAGGGAAAAACTGTTTTTT
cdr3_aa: CASSWKRSPREKLFF

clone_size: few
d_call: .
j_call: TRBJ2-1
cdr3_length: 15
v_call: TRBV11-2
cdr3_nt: TGTGCCAGCAGCTTAGGGAGCTCTACCGGCAATGAGCAGTTCTTC
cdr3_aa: CASSLGSSTGNEQFF

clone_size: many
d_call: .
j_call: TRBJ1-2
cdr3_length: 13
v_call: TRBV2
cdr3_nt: TGTGCCAGCAGACCTGCTTTTGGCTATGGCTACACCTTC
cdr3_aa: CASRPAFGYGYTF

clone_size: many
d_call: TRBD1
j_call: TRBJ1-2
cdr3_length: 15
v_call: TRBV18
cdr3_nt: TGTGCCAGCTCACCACCTGCCAGGGGGCCTGGTGGCTACACCTTC
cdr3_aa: CASSPPARGPGGYTF

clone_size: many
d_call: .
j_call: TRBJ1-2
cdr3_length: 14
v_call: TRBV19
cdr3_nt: TGTGCCAGTAGTATAGTTGCGGGGGACTATGGCTACACCTTC
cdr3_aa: CASSIVAGDYGYTF

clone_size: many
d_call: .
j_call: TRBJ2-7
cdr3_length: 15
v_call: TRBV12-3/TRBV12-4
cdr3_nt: TGTGCCAGCAGTTTAGCTCAGACATCCACCTACGAGCAGTACTTC
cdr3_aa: CASSLAQTSTYEQYF

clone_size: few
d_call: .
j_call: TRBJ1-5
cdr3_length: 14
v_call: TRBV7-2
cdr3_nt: TGTGCCAGCAGCCAAAGGACAGGCAATCAGCCCCAGCATTTT
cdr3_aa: CASSQRTGNQPQHF

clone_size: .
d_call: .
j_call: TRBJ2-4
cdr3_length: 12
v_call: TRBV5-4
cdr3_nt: TGTGCCAGCAGCCAGGCCGGAAACATTCAGTACTTC
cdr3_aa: CASSQAGNIQYF

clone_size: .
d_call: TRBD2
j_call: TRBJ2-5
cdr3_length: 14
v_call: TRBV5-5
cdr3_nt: TGTGCCAGCAGCAGGACCGGGACTAGCCAGACCCAGTACTTC
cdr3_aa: CASSRTGTSQTQYF

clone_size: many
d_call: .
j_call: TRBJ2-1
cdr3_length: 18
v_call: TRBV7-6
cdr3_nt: TGTGCCAGCAGCGAAAATCCTTTAGCGGCACCTTCCTACAATGAGCAGTTCTTC
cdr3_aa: CASSENPLAAPSYNEQFF

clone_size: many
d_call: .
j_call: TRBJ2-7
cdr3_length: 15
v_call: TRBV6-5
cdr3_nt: TGTGCCAGCAAAATCTTCCGGGACCGCGAGTACGAGCAGTACTTC
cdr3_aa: CASKIFRDREYEQYF

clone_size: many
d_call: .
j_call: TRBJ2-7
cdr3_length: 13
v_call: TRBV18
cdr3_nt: TGTGCCAGCTCCCCCGGGACGACCTACGAGCAGTACTTC
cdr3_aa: CASSPGTTYEQYF

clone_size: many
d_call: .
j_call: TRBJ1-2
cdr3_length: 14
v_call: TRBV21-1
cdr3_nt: TGTGCCAGCCGGCCAGGGGCAGAAAACTATGGCTACACCTTC
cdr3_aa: CASRPGAENYGYTF

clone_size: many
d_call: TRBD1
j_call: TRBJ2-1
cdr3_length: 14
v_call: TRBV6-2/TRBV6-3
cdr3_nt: TGTGCCAGCAGTTACGGATCCTTCGGGACAGGGGAGTTCTTC
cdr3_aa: CASSYGSFGTGEFF